This TCR beta chain was sequenced during a study of CD8 T cells in ankylosing spondylitis. Points from the study as a whole: Disease-linked clones had a CD8+ phenotype and relatively low frequency in peripheral blood.

In regard to this clonotype: Its specificity is not known.

Making the TCR beta libraries involved quantitative 5'-RACE with molecular barcodes. Via MiXCR, TCRdb re-called the 5' RACE reads, giving one row per CDR3 protein. The data show approximately 250,000 distinct CDR3 sequences, roughly 32% seen once. This sequence was found in a male donor with ankylosing spondylitis or in good health (not recorded which). Sequencing input: blood, either unsorted or a sorted T cell fraction (not recorded which).

CDR3 bases: TGCGCCTCTAGCCGGGACGAGGGCGAGCAGTACTTC. Its translation is CASSRDEGEQYF. This chain links TRBV5-1 with TRBJ2-7; D is possibly TRBD1 or TRBD2 (5 bases each). The CDR3 is 12 amino acids. Trimming left V 10 bases short and J 6 bases short, with 17 bases between. Germline values: CDR1 SGHRS, CDR2 YFSETQ.